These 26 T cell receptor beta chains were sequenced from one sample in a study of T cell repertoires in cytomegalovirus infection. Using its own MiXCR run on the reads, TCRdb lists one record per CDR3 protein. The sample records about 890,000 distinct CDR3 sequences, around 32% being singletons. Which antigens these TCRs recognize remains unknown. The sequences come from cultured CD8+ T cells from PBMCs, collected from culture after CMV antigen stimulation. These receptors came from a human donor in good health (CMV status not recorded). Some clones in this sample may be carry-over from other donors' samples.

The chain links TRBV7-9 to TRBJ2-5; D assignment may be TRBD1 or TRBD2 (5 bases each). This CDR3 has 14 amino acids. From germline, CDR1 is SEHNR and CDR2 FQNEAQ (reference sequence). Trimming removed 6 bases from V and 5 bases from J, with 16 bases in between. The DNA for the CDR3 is TGTGCCAGCAGAATTCCGGGACCCGCGGAGACCCAGTACTTC. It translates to CASRIPGPAETQYF.

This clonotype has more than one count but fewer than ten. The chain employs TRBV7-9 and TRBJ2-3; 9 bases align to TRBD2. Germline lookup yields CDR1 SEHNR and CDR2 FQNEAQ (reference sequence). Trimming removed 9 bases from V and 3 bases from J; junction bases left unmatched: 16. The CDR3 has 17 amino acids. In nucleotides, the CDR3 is TGTGCCAGTTTCGGGGCTAGCGGGGATTACGGTACAGATACGCAGTATTTT. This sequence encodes CASFGASGDYGTDTQYF.

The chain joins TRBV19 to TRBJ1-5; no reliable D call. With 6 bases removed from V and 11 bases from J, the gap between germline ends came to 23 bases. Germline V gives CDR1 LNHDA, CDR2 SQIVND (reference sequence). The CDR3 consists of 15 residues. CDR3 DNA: TGTGCCAGTAGGGAGGGTCGCGGCCTAGACTTGACCCAGCATTTT. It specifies CASREGRGLDLTQHF.

The CDR3: CASSLSWTEAFF. CDR3 bases: TGTGCCAGCAGCTTGTCCTGGACAGAAGCTTTCTTT. The V gene is TRBV5-6, the J gene TRBJ1-1; D perhaps matches TRBD1 (5 bases). CDR3 size: 12 residues. Germline assignment: CDR1 SGHDT and CDR2 YYEEEE. With 1 base removed from V and 8 bases from J, the gap between germline ends came to 9 bases.

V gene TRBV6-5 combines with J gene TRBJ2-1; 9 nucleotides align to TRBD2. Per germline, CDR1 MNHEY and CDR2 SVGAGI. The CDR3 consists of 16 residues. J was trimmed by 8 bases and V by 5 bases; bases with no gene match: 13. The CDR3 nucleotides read TGTGCCAGCAGTCCCTTGCGGGGGGGCCCAAGAGATGAGCAGTTCTTC. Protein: CASSPLRGGPRDEQFF.

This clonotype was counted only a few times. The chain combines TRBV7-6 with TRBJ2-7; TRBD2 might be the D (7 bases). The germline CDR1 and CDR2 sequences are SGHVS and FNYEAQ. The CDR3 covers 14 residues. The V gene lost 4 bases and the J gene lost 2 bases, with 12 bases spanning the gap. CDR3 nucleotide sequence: TGTGCCAGCAGCTCGGGGGGCAGGCCCTACGAGCAGTACGTC. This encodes CASSSGGRPYEQYV.

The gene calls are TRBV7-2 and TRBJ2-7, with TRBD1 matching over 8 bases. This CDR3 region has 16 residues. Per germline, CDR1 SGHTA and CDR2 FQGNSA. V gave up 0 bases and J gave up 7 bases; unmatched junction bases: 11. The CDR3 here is CASSLAKRTGSEEQYF. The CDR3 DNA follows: TGTGCCAGCAGCTTAGCAAAGAGGACAGGGTCGGAGGAGCAGTACTTC.

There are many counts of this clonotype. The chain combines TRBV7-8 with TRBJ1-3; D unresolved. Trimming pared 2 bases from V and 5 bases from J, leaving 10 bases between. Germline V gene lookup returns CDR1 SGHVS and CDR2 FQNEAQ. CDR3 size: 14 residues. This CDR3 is CASSLFGSRNTIYF. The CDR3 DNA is TGTGCCAGCAGCTTATTTGGGTCTCGAAACACCATATATTTT.

Here the CDR3 DNA reads TGTGCCATCACCCAAAGAAAGGGGGAGAACACTGAAGCTTTCTTT. Translated, it gives CAITQRKGENTEAFF. This chain joins TRBV10-3 and TRBJ1-1, with a tentative D call TRBD1 (6 bases). In germline, CDR1 is ENHRY, CDR2 SYGVKD. This CDR3 comprises 15 residues. Deletions cut 7 bases from V and 1 base from J, with 16 bases between.

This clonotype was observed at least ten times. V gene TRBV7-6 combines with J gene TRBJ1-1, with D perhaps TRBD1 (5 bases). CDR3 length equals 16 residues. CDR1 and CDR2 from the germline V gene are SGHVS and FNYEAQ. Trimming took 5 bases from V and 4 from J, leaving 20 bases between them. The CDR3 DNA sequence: TGTGCCAGCAGCCCCTGGGGGGGTAATAAGGGCACTGAAGCTTTCTTT. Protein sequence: CASSPWGGNKGTEAFF.

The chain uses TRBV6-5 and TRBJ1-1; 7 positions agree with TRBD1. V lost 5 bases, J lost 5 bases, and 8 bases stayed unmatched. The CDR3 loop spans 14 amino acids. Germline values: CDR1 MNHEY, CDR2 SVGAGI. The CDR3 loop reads CASSHDRVGTEAFF. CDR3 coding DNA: TGTGCCAGCAGTCACGACAGGGTTGGGACTGAAGCTTTCTTT.

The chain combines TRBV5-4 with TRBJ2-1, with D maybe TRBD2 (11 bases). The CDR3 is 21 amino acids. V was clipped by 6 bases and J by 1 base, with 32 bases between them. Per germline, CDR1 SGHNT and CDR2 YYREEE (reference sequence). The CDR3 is CASTPGQGTLAGGRSYNEQFF. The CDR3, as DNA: TGTGCCAGCACCCCGGGACAGGGGACTCTAGCGGGGGGTCGGTCCTACAATGAGCAGTTCTTC.

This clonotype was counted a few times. The CDR3 loop is CSARDQDRLPYGYTF. DNA of the CDR3: TGCAGTGCTAGAGATCAGGACAGGTTACCCTATGGCTACACCTTC. This sequence joins TRBV20-1 and TRBJ1-2; 7 bases map to TRBD1. Germline V lookup: CDR1 DFQATT, CDR2 SNEGSKA (reference sequence). Unmatched junction bases numbered 8, after V lost 0 bases and J lost 4 bases. The CDR3 runs to 15 residues.

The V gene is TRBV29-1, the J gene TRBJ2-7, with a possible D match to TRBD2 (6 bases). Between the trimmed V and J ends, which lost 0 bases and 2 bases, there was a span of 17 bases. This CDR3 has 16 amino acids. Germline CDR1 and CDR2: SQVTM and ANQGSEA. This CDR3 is CSVEDARGSYTYEQYF. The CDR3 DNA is TGCAGCGTTGAAGATGCGCGGGGATCATATACCTACGAGCAGTACTTC.

The CDR3 is CSARVGGHTEAFF. The CDR3 bases are TGCAGTGCTAGAGTAGGAGGACACACTGAAGCTTTCTTT. The chain has TRBV20-1 and TRBJ1-1; D uncertain. The germline V gene has CDR1 DFQATT and CDR2 SNEGSKA (reference sequence). V lost 1 base, J lost 3 bases, and 9 bases lay in between. The CDR3 is 13 residues long.

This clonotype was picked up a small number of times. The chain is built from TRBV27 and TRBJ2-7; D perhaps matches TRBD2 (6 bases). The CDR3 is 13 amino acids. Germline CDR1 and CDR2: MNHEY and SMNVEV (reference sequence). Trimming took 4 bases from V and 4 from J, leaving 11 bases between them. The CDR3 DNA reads TGTGCCAGCAGTTCCTACGGGGGATACGAGCAGTACTTC. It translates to CASSSYGGYEQYF.

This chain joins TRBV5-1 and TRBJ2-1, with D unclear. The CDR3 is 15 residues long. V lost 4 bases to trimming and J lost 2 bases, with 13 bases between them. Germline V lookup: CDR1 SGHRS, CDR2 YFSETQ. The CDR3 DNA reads TGCGCCAGCAGCCACAGCGCCGGTCCCTACAATGAGCAGTTCTTC. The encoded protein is CASSHSAGPYNEQFF.

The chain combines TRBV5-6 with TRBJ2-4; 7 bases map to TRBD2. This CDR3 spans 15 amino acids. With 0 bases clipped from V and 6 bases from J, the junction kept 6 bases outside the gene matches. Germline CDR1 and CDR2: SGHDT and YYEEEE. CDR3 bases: TGTGCCAGCAGCTTGGGCGGGGGTGTTGGAAACATTCAGTACTTC. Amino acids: CASSLGGGVGNIQYF.

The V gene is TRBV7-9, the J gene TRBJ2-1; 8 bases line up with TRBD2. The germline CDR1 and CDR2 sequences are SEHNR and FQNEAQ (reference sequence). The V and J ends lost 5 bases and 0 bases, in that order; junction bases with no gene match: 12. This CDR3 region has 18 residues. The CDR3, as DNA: TGTGCCAGCAGCCATCCCGGGGGGGGCCACAGCTCCTACAATGAGCAGTTCTTC. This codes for CASSHPGGGHSSYNEQFF.

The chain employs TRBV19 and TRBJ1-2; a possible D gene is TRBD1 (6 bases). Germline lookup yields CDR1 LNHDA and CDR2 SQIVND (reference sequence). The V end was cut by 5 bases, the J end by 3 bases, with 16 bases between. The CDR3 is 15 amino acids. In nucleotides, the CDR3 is TGTGCCAGTAGTGGACAGCCGTGGGGGGACTATGGCTACACCTTC. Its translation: CASSGQPWGDYGYTF.

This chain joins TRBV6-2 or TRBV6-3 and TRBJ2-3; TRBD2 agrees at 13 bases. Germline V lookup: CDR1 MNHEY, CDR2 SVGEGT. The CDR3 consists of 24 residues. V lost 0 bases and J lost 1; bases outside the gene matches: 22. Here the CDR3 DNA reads TGTGCCAGCAGTTACTCTCCGACAGAGGCTGACGGGACTAGCGGGGTTGGGGGCACAGATACGCAGTATTTT. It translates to CASSYSPTEADGTSGVGGTDTQYF.

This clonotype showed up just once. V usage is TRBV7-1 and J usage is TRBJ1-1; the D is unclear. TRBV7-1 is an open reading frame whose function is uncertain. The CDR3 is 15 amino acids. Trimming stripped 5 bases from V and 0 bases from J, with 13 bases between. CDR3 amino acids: CASSVPTVMNTEAFF. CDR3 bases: TGTGCCAGCAGCGTGCCTACAGTCATGAACACTGAAGCTTTCTTT.

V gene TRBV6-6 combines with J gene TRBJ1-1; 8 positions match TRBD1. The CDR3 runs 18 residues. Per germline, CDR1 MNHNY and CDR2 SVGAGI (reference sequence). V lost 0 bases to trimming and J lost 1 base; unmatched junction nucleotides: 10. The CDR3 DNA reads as TGTGCCAGCAGTTACTCGGGGGGGGCAGGGGGCGCGAACACTGAAGCTTTCTTT. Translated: CASSYSGGAGGANTEAFF.

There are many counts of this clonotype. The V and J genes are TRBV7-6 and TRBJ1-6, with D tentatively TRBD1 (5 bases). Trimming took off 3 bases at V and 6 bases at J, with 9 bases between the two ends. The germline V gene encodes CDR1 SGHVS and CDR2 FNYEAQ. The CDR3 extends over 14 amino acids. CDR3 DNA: TGTGCCAGCAGCTTGGGGGGATCTAATTCACCCCTCCACTTT. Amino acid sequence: CASSLGGSNSPLHF. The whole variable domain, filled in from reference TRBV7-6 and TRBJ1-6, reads GAGVSQSPRYKVTKRGQDVALRCDPISGHVSLYWYRQALGQGPEFLTYFNYEAQQDKSGLPNDRFSAERPEGSISTLTIQRTEQRDSAMYRCASSLGGSNSPLHFGNGTRLTVT.

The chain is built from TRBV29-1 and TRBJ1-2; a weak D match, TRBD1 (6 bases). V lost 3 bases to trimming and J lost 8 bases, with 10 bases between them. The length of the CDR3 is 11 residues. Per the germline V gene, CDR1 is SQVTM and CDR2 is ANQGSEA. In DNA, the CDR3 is TGCAGCGTTGAGCACAGGGAAGGCTACACCTTC. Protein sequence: CSVEHREGYTF.

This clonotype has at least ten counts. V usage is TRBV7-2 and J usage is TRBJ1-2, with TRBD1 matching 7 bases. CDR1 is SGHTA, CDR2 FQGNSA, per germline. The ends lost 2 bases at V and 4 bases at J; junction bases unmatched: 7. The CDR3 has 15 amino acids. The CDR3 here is CASSLRVDRSYGYTF. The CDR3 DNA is TGTGCCAGCAGCTTAAGGGTGGACAGGAGCTATGGCTACACCTTC.